Below are 28 T cell receptor beta chains sequenced from a single sample in a study of shared clonotypes between healthy human individuals. Data came from immunoSEQ multiplex PCR; TCRdb stores just in-frame clones and leaves some out. The table records hundreds of thousands of clones, 90% to 97% of them present only once. It was CD45RO-negative cells, positively selected for CCR7, that made up naive CD8 cells, with terminally differentiated effector memory CD45RA+ cells excluded. Sequencing used naive CD8+ T cells sorted from blood. These receptors all stem from a woman aged 25-40 years in good health.

This chain connects TRBV19 to TRBJ1-3, with a weak D call TRBD1 (5 bases). The germline CDR1 and CDR2 sequences are LNHDA and SQIVND (reference sequence). The CDR3 has 12 residues. Trimming took 9 bases from V and 4 from J, leaving 10 bases between them. The CDR3 bases are TGTGCCAGAGGGGAAAAAGGAAACACCATATATTTT. Protein: CARGEKGNTIYF.

This clone was picked up one time. The chain is built from TRBV5-1 and TRBJ2-2, with a weak D call TRBD2 (6 bases). The germline CDR1 and CDR2 sequences are SGHRS and YFSETQ. The CDR3 covers 19 residues. Trimming took off 0 bases at V and 3 bases at J, with 21 bases between the two ends. In DNA, the CDR3 is TGCGCCAGCAGCTTGGTGGACTATGCGCCCGCAAGCTACACCGGGGAGCTGTTTTTT. As protein: CASSLVDYAPASYTGELFF. Filled out from reference TRBV5-1 and TRBJ2-2, the complete variable domain reads KAGVTQTPRYLIKTRGQQVTLSCSPISGHRSVSWYQQTPGQGLQFLFEYFSETQRNKGNFPGRFSGRQFSNSRSEMNVSTLELGDSALYLCASSLVDYAPASYTGELFFGEGSRLTVL.

The chain couples TRBV5-8 to TRBJ2-5; D possibly corresponds to TRBD1 (5 bases). V shed 5 bases and J shed 1 base, with 9 bases lying between them. Germline V lookup: CDR1 SGHTS, CDR2 YDEGEE. This CDR3 contains 13 residues. The CDR3 DNA sequence: TGTGCCAGCAGGACAGACTTCCAAGAGACCCAGTACTTC. It encodes CASRTDFQETQYF. Combining the CDR3 with reference TRBV5-8 and TRBJ2-5 gives the whole variable domain EAGVTQSPTHLIKTRGQQATLRCSPISGHTSVYWYQQALGLGLQFLLWYDEGEERNRGNFPPRFSGRQFPNYSSELNVNALELEDSALYLCASRTDFQETQYFGPGTRLLVL.

This rearrangement joins TRBV4-1 to TRBJ1-1; D gene ambiguous. V shed 1 base and J shed 1 base, with 7 bases lying between them. This CDR3 comprises 14 residues. Germline V gene lookup returns CDR1 MGHRA and CDR2 YSYEKL. CDR3 sequence: CASSQVTGNTEAFF. In DNA, the CDR3 is TGCGCCAGCAGCCAAGTAACTGGGAACACTGAAGCTTTCTTT.

The chain employs TRBV19 and TRBJ1-2; D is perhaps TRBD1 (5 bases). V was pared by 4 bases and J by 0 bases, with 24 bases between. The germline gives CDR1 LNHDA, CDR2 SQIVND (reference sequence). This CDR3 region has 19 residues. In DNA form, the CDR3 reads TGTGCCAGTAGTACCAACCCCACCACAACAGGCTTAGCTAACTATGGCTACACCTTC. It is translated as CASSTNPTTTGLANYGYTF.

This clone has a single count. The J gene is TRBJ2-7, the V gene TRBV15; D might be TRBD1 (6 bases). Germline V gives CDR1 LNHNV, CDR2 YYDKDF (reference sequence). The CDR3 runs 13 residues. V dropped 4 bases and J dropped 3 bases, with 10 bases sitting between them. The CDR3 loop is CATSITGSYEQYF. DNA of the CDR3: TGTGCCACCAGCATCACAGGGAGCTACGAGCAGTACTTC.

This sequence joins TRBV5-8 and TRBJ2-1, with 8 positions matching TRBD1. The V segment lost 0 bases and the J segment 5 bases; nucleotides outside the gene matches: 7. The CDR3 covers 16 residues. CDR1 and CDR2 (germline): SGHTS, YDEGEE. Written as DNA, the CDR3 is TGTGCCAGCAGCTTGGACCCGACAGGGGCAAACAATGAGCAGTTCTTC. Translation: CASSLDPTGANNEQFF.

CDR3 DNA sequence: TGTGCCAGCAGCCTCGGGACAGGGGTTCTTTACGAGCAGTACTTC. Translation gives CASSLGTGVLYEQYF. The gene calls are TRBV5-4 and TRBJ2-7, with TRBD1 matching 10 bases. V lost 4 bases and J lost 4; bases outside the gene matches: 8. The CDR3 runs to 15 residues. In germline, CDR1 is SGHNT, CDR2 YYREEE (reference sequence).

The chain couples TRBV30 to TRBJ2-2, with D perhaps TRBD2 (6 bases). The germline CDR1 and CDR2 sequences are GTSNPN and SVGIG (reference sequence). The CDR3 is 12 residues long. Trimming cost V 0 bases and J 7 bases, with 6 bases left between them. The CDR3 reads CAWSVGGGELFF. CDR3 DNA: TGTGCCTGGAGTGTGGGGGGCGGGGAGCTGTTTTTT. The full variable domain, its missing parts supplied by reference TRBV30 and TRBJ2-2, is SQTIHQWPATLVQPVGSPLSLECTVEGTSNPNLYWYRQAAGRGLQLLFYSVGIGQISSEVPQNLSASRPQDRQFILSSKKLLLSDSGFYLCAWSVGGGELFFGEGSRLTVL.

This rearrangement joins TRBV5-8 to TRBJ2-7; D possibly corresponds to TRBD2 (5 bases). The CDR3 has 15 residues. From germline, CDR1 is SGHTS and CDR2 YDEGEE. V lost 0 bases and J lost 0, with 10 bases in between. The CDR3 loop is CASSLGHLASYEQYF. The CDR3, as DNA: TGTGCCAGCAGCTTGGGTCACCTAGCCTCCTACGAGCAGTACTTC. Supplemented by reference TRBV5-8 and TRBJ2-7, the full variable domain reads EAGVTQSPTHLIKTRGQQATLRCSPISGHTSVYWYQQALGLGLQFLLWYDEGEERNRGNFPPRFSGRQFPNYSSELNVNALELEDSALYLCASSLGHLASYEQYFGPGTRLTVT.

As for this clone: Within the sample, other DNA sequences also encode this same CDR3. The rearrangement uses TRBV9 and TRBJ2-1; D gene unclear. Trimming left V 0 bases short and J 0 bases short, with 7 bases between. The CDR3 is made up of 15 amino acids. Germline loops: CDR1 SGDLS, CDR2 YYNGEE. The CDR3 DNA reads as TGTGCCAGCAGCGTAGGCCGGAGCTCCTACAATGAGCAGTTCTTC. Amino acid sequence: CASSVGRSSYNEQFF.

CDR3 sequence: CASSVAVARSTDTQYF. CDR3 DNA: TGTGCCAGCAGCGTAGCCGTAGCGCGTAGCACAGATACGCAGTATTTT. The rearrangement uses TRBV9 and TRBJ2-3, with a tentative D call TRBD2 (5 bases). CDR1 is SGDLS and CDR2 is YYNGEE in the germline V gene. V lost 0 bases to trimming and J lost 0 bases, with 11 bases between them. The CDR3 spans 16 residues.

V gene TRBV28 combines with J gene TRBJ2-7, with D unclear. Trimming took off 2 bases at V and 6 bases at J, with 14 bases between the two ends. Germline V gene data show CDR1 as MDHEN and CDR2 as SYDVKM. This CDR3 has 14 amino acids. The CDR3: CASSLNTGSVEQYF. The CDR3 DNA reads as TGTGCCAGCAGTTTAAACACTGGGTCCGTCGAGCAGTACTTC.

This chain joins TRBV27 and TRBJ2-7, with no clear D. CDR1 and CDR2 (germline): MNHEY, SMNVEV (reference sequence). The CDR3 sequence is 15 residues long. Trimming stripped 4 bases from V and 2 bases from J, with 15 bases between. CDR3: CASSSSGGYPYEQYF. CDR3 nucleotide sequence: TGTGCCAGCAGTTCGTCCGGCGGCTATCCCTACGAGCAGTACTTC.

CDR3 in amino acids: CASSLWASNTDTQYF. Here the CDR3 DNA reads TGCGCCAGCAGCTTGTGGGCTAGCAATACAGATACGCAGTATTTT. The chain carries TRBV5-1 and TRBJ2-3, with a weak D call TRBD2 (5 bases). The V end was cut by 1 base, the J end by 3 bases, with 12 bases between. Germline V CDR1 and CDR2: SGHRS, YFSETQ. The length of the CDR3 is 15 residues. The full variable domain, its missing parts supplied by reference TRBV5-1 and TRBJ2-3, is KAGVTQTPRYLIKTRGQQVTLSCSPISGHRSVSWYQQTPGQGLQFLFEYFSETQRNKGNFPGRFSGRQFSNSRSEMNVSTLELGDSALYLCASSLWASNTDTQYFGPGTRLTVL.

This clone was seen only once. The chain is built from TRBV5-1 and TRBJ2-1; no firm D call. CDR1 and CDR2 (germline): SGHRS, YFSETQ. The CDR3 has 15 amino acids. Deletions cut 0 bases from V and 4 bases from J, with 11 bases between. CDR3 protein: CASSLVGARYNEQFF. CDR3 DNA: TGCGCCAGCAGCTTGGTGGGTGCCCGATACAATGAGCAGTTCTTC.

The chain recombines TRBV11-2 with TRBJ2-3; 8 positions agree with TRBD2. CDR1 SGHAT and CDR2 FQNNGV come from the germline V gene. This CDR3 is built from 15 residues. Trimming took 0 bases from V and 6 from J; bases not matched to a gene: 5. In nucleotides, the CDR3 is TGTGCCAGCAGCTTAGAGGCGGGGGGACTTGATACGCAGTATTTT. Amino acids: CASSLEAGGLDTQYF. Filled out from reference TRBV11-2 and TRBJ2-3, the complete variable domain reads EAGVAQSPRYKIIEKRQSVAFWCNPISGHATLYWYQQILGQGPKLLIQFQNNGVVDDSQLPKDRFSAERLKGVDSTLKIQPAKLEDSAVYLCASSLEAGGLDTQYFGPGTRLTVL.

The chain combines TRBV15 with TRBJ2-5, with D possibly being TRBD1 (6 bases). Germline V gene data show CDR1 as LNHNV and CDR2 as YYDKDF (reference sequence). V lost 3 bases and J 1 base, leaving 12 bases between the germline ends. This CDR3 comprises 15 residues. The chain's CDR3 is CATSRLTGPQETQYF. The CDR3 coding sequence is TGTGCCACCAGCAGGTTAACAGGGCCCCAAGAGACCCAGTACTTC. The variable domain in full, completed from reference TRBV15 and TRBJ2-5, reads DAMVIQNPRYQVTQFGKPVTLSCSQTLNHNVMYWYQQKSSQAPKLLFHYYDKDFNNEADTPDNFQSRRPNTSFCFLDIRSPGLGDTAMYLCATSRLTGPQETQYFGPGTRLLVL.

CDR3 region: CASLGREWETQYF. DNA of the CDR3: TGTGCCAGCCTAGGGCGGGAGTGGGAGACCCAGTACTTC. The chain uses TRBV6-5 and TRBJ2-5, with 7 bases matching TRBD2. Germline CDR1 reads MNHEY; CDR2 reads SVGAGI. CDR3 length: 13 residues. The trim removed 8 bases at V and 5 bases at J, leaving 8 bases unmatched.

CDR3: CASRPQGGYEQYF. The CDR3 region has the DNA TGTGCCAGCAGACCCCAGGGTGGTTACGAGCAGTACTTC. The V and J genes are TRBV28 and TRBJ2-7; D possibly corresponds to TRBD1 (5 bases). V lost 6 bases to trimming and J lost 4 bases, with 13 bases between them. Germline-derived CDR1 and CDR2 are MDHEN and SYDVKM. CDR3 length: 13 amino acids.

This clone was counted a single time. Other DNA sequences in this sample translate to the same CDR3. The chain recombines TRBV28 with TRBJ2-1, with D unresolved. V dropped 3 bases and J dropped 0 bases, with 6 bases sitting between them. This CDR3 has 14 amino acids. The germline gives CDR1 MDHEN, CDR2 SYDVKM. The CDR3 DNA sequence: TGTGCCAGCAGTTTCATGGGCTCCTACAATGAGCAGTTCTTC. Translating it yields CASSFMGSYNEQFF.

The chain has TRBV6-1 and TRBJ2-2, with D perhaps TRBD1 (5 bases). CDR1 and CDR2 from the germline V gene are MNHNS and SASEGT. CDR3 size: 13 residues. The CDR3 coding sequence is TGTGCGGTAGGGGAAACGAACACCGGGGAGCTGTTTTTT. Encoded protein: CAVGETNTGELFF.

The rearrangement joins TRBV27 to TRBJ2-7; D ambiguous. V was trimmed by 3 bases and J by 3 bases, leaving 9 bases between them. Germline V lookup: CDR1 MNHEY, CDR2 SMNVEV (reference sequence). CDR3 size: 13 residues. Here the CDR3 reads CASSFGYDYEQYF. CDR3 nucleotides: TGTGCCAGCAGTTTTGGCTACGACTACGAGCAGTACTTC.

V and J are TRBV4-1 and TRBJ2-1, with 8 bases fitting TRBD1. The length of the CDR3 is 16 residues. J lost 7 bases, V lost 4 bases, and 12 bases had no gene match. Germline lookup yields CDR1 MGHRA and CDR2 YSYEKL. CDR3 bases: TGCGCCAGCAGCCCCAGGGGCAGGGGGCTTGGAAATGAGCAGTTCTTC. Translating it yields CASSPRGRGLGNEQFF.

The count of this clone is one. The chain couples TRBV5-6 to TRBJ2-5, with 8 nucleotides matching TRBD1. Germline V lookup: CDR1 SGHDT, CDR2 YYEEEE. CDR3 length: 14 amino acids. With 1 base clipped from V and 5 bases from J, the junction kept 4 bases outside the gene matches. As DNA, the CDR3 is TGTGCCAGCAGCTTGCGGACAGGGAGGGAGACCCAGTACTTC. Its protein product is CASSLRTGRETQYF.

The V call is TRBV14, the J call TRBJ2-2; the match to TRBD2 covers 7 bases. V was clipped by 6 bases and J by 8 bases; unmatched bases: 12. This CDR3 is built from 15 residues. Germline loops: CDR1 SGHDN, CDR2 FVKESK. For the CDR3, the DNA is TGTGCCAGCAGTAACGTTCTTCGCGGGAGAGGGGAGCTGTTTTTT. Amino acid sequence: CASSNVLRGRGELFF.

This chain joins TRBV20-1 and TRBJ1-1; 8 bases are a match to TRBD1. Germline trimming cut 5 bases from V and 7 bases from J; bases unmatched to any gene: 3. This CDR3 spans 11 amino acids. Germline V lookup: CDR1 DFQATT, CDR2 SNEGSKA (reference sequence). The CDR3 region has the DNA TGCAGTGCTTCACAGGGGGTTGAAGCTTTCTTT. It yields the protein CSASQGVEAFF.

This chain links TRBV19 with TRBJ1-1, with D perhaps matching TRBD1 (5 bases). This CDR3 has 13 residues. Germline V gene lookup returns CDR1 LNHDA and CDR2 SQIVND (reference sequence). The V end lost 5 bases, the J end lost 5 bases, and 12 bases lay between the germline ends. The CDR3 protein is CASSLGEGTEAFF. The CDR3, as DNA: TGTGCCAGTAGTCTCGGGGAGGGGACTGAAGCTTTCTTT. Based on the CDR3 plus reference TRBV19 and TRBJ1-1, the full variable domain is DGGITQSPKYLFRKEGQNVTLSCEQNLNHDAMYWYRQDPGQGLRLIYYSQIVNDFQKGDIAEGYSVSREKKESFPLTVTSAQKNPTAFYLCASSLGEGTEAFFGQGTRLTVV.